The 25 T cell receptor beta chains presented below share a single source sample, sequenced in a study of CD8+ T cells in alopecia areata. Sample treatment: oral pan-JAK inhibitor, 5-10 mg twice daily. It was cDNA, reverse transcribed from extracted RNA, that served as the sequencing template. Data came from immunoSEQ multiplex PCR; TCRdb stores just in-frame clones and leaves some out. The sample records about 220,000 clones, about 58% being singletons. The sequencing here drew on CD4+ T cells sorted from blood, taken at week 4, from a patient treated with tofacitinib. The receptors were sampled from a human donor with alopecia areata.

This clone was found once. The chain combines TRBV7-2 with TRBJ1-2, with D unresolved. Trimming took 5 bases from V and 8 from J, leaving 15 bases between them. Germline CDR1 and CDR2: SGHTA and FQGNSA. The CDR3 covers 13 residues. The CDR3 nucleotides read TGTGCCAGCAGCCAAGGAGTCGCGCGGGGCTACACCTTC. Amino acid sequence: CASSQGVARGYTF.

The chain has TRBV29-1 and TRBJ2-7; D gene uncertain. Trimming took 5 bases from V and 7 from J, leaving 12 bases between them. The V gene's germline CDR1 is SQVTM and CDR2 ANQGSEA. The CDR3 is 11 residues long. DNA for the CDR3: TGCAGCGTTTTTTCTGGTGCGGAGCAGTACTTC. Translation: CSVFSGAEQYF.

The chain couples TRBV19 to TRBJ1-5, with 7 bases aligning to TRBD1. Germline assignment: CDR1 LNHDA and CDR2 SQIVND (reference sequence). The J segment lost 7 bases and the V segment lost 8 bases, leaving 8 bases of the junction unmatched. This CDR3 is built from 13 residues. The CDR3 bases are TGTGCCAGTTGGAACAGGGGTGGACAGCCCCAGCATTTT. Translated, it gives CASWNRGGQPQHF.

The V gene is TRBV4-1, the J gene TRBJ1-2; no firm D call. The CDR3 runs 15 residues. Trimming took off 4 bases at V and 0 bases at J, with 12 bases between the two ends. Looked up from germline, CDR1 is MGHRA and CDR2 is YSYEKL. CDR3 bases: TGCGCCAGCAGCCCCTCCGGGGTCTCTAACTATGGCTACACCTTC. As protein: CASSPSGVSNYGYTF.

The CDR3 spells CASSLNPPASQKEQYF. CDR3 in DNA: TGCGCCAGCAGTCTAAACCCCCCGGCTAGCCAGAAGGAGCAGTACTTC. The rearrangement joins TRBV23-1 to TRBJ2-7; D perhaps matches TRBD2 (5 bases). TRBV23-1 is an ORF; its function is uncertain. V lost 4 bases and J 7 bases, leaving 23 bases between the germline ends. The CDR3 runs 16 residues.

This clone was counted only a few times. The J gene is TRBJ2-6, the V gene TRBV7-9; a possible D gene is TRBD2 (5 bases). The CDR3 is 16 residues long. V dropped 5 bases and J dropped 9 bases, with 20 bases sitting between them. Germline V gives CDR1 SEHNR, CDR2 FQNEAQ (reference sequence). The CDR3 reads CASSLSRRGEGNVLTF. The CDR3 DNA reads as TGTGCCAGCAGCCTCAGTCGCCGGGGAGAGGGCAACGTCCTGACTTTC.

V and J are TRBV2 and TRBJ2-5; perhaps TRBD2 as D (5 bases). Germline values: CDR1 SNHLY, CDR2 FYNNEI. There are 14 residues in the CDR3. Trimming pared 4 bases from V and 1 base from J, leaving 10 bases between. CDR3 loop: CASSGTPGQETQYF. CDR3 DNA: TGTGCCAGCAGTGGGACTCCGGGCCAAGAGACCCAGTACTTC.

The J gene is TRBJ1-1, the V gene TRBV5-1; D might be TRBD1 (5 bases). Germline V gene lookup returns CDR1 SGHRS and CDR2 YFSETQ. This CDR3 has 13 amino acids. V shed 0 bases and J shed 6 bases, with 9 bases lying between them. The CDR3 DNA follows: TGCGCCAGCAGCTTGGCCGGGGGAGCTGAAGCTTTCTTT. Residues: CASSLAGGAEAFF.

The chain uses TRBV5-6 and TRBJ2-4; D not certain. Germline V gives CDR1 SGHDT, CDR2 YYEEEE. The ends were cut back, 1 base at V and 0 bases at J, with 8 bases in the middle. This CDR3 spans 15 amino acids. Here the CDR3 reads CASSLPDQAKNIQYF. CDR3 sequence (DNA): TGTGCCAGCAGCTTGCCGGACCAAGCCAAAAACATTCAGTACTTC.

The chain is built from TRBV27 and TRBJ1-1; TRBD1 matches at 8 bases. The CDR3 runs to 15 residues. Per the germline V gene, CDR1 is MNHEY and CDR2 is SMNVEV (reference sequence). V trimming: 2 bases; J trimming: 1 base; junction bases outside the gene matches: 3. CDR3 coding DNA: TGTGCCAGCAGTTTACAGGGGGCCAGGAACACTGAAGCTTTCTTT. Encoded protein: CASSLQGARNTEAFF.

Ten or more counts support this clone. The chain links TRBV28 to TRBJ2-3, with 14 bases matching TRBD2. Losses at the gene ends were 6 bases for V and 5 bases for J; bases not matched to a gene: 7. Germline CDR1 is MDHEN and CDR2 is SYDVKM. This CDR3 is built from 16 residues. CDR3 nucleotides: TGTGCCAGCAGCCGTAGACTAGCGGGGGGGCGAGATACGCAGTATTTT. As protein: CASSRRLAGGRDTQYF.

A few counts support this clone. The sample contains more than one DNA sequence encoding this CDR3. The chain employs TRBV4-3 and TRBJ2-7; TRBD2 might be the D (5 bases). The CDR3 spans 12 residues. Between the trimmed V and J ends, which lost 1 base and 6 bases, there was a span of 7 bases. Germline values: CDR1 LGHNA, CDR2 YSLEER. In nucleotides, the CDR3 is TGCGCCAGCAGCCAAGCTGGAGGCGAGCAGTACTTC. This codes for CASSQAGGEQYF.

The rearrangement joins TRBV7-2 to TRBJ2-3; unclear D gene. V dropped 2 bases and J dropped 6 bases, with 12 bases sitting between them. The germline V gene has CDR1 SGHTA and CDR2 FQGNSA. The CDR3 runs to 14 residues. In DNA, the CDR3 is TGTGCCAGCAGCTTATCAGGCGGAAGGGATACGCAGTATTTT. Its protein is CASSLSGGRDTQYF.

This rearrangement joins TRBV6-5 to TRBJ2-1, with 11 bases fitting TRBD2. J gave up 4 bases and V 6 bases, and 5 bases lay outside the gene matches. Germline CDR1 MNHEY, CDR2 SVGAGI. The CDR3 is 15 residues long. CDR3 nucleotides: TGTGCCAGCAGACCGACTAGCGGGGTTTACAATGAGCAGTTCTTC. Protein sequence: CASRPTSGVYNEQFF.

This clone has a handful of counts. The gene calls are TRBV5-1 and TRBJ1-6, with no clear D. In germline, CDR1 is SGHRS, CDR2 YFSETQ. The V gene lost 0 bases and the J gene lost 0 bases, with 4 bases spanning the gap. CDR3 length equals 15 residues. The CDR3 region has the DNA TGCGCCAGCAGCTTGGACAGCTCCTATAATTCACCCCTCCACTTT. This translates into CASSLDSSYNSPLHF.

The sample holds a few counts of this clone. The genes are TRBV19 and TRBJ2-2; the match to TRBD1 covers 7 bases. V lost 6 bases, J lost 2 bases, and 15 bases stayed unmatched. Germline V gene data show CDR1 as LNHDA and CDR2 as SQIVND (reference sequence). The CDR3 has 18 amino acids. The CDR3 nucleotides read TGTGCCAGTAGAGATCAGGGGGAGATCAATAGAAACACCGGGGAGCTGTTTTTT. This gives the protein CASRDQGEINRNTGELFF.

This clone was seen only a few times. The sample contains more than one DNA sequence encoding this CDR3. The chain couples TRBV30 to TRBJ1-2; no firm D call. This CDR3 comprises 12 residues. Germline V lookup: CDR1 GTSNPN, CDR2 SVGIG (reference sequence). Between the trimmed V and J ends, which lost 0 bases and 0 bases, there was a span of 2 bases. CDR3 bases: TGTGCCTGGAGTGTATCTAACTATGGCTACACCTTC. Its translation: CAWSVSNYGYTF.

The chain links TRBV5-4 to TRBJ2-3, with D possibly matching TRBD1 (5 bases). There are 15 residues in the CDR3. Germline V CDR1 and CDR2: SGHNT, YYREEE (reference sequence). The V gene lost 5 bases and the J gene lost 1 base, with 14 bases spanning the gap. Here the CDR3 reads CASRTRARGTDTQYF. The DNA of the CDR3 is TGTGCCAGCAGGACAAGGGCCAGGGGCACAGATACGCAGTATTTT.

To note about this clone: Its ends do not fully match the called genes, so a read error is possible. The rearrangement joins TRBV5-1 to TRBJ1-6; D is ambiguous. Germline lookup yields CDR1 SGHRS and CDR2 YFSETQ. The CDR3 is 14 residues long. This CDR3 reads CASSVEPENSPLHF. CDR3 DNA sequence: TGCGCCAGCAGTGTGGAACCGGAAAATTCTCCCCTCCACTTT.

This sequence joins TRBV28 and TRBJ1-2; D is unclear. The CDR3 extends over 14 amino acids. V lost 5 bases to trimming and J lost 1 base, with 11 bases between them. CDR1 MDHEN and CDR2 SYDVKM come from the germline V gene. CDR3 DNA: TGTGCCAGCAGTCTGCCCCCGAATAACTATGGCTACACCTTC. It translates to CASSLPPNNYGYTF.

This clone was counted only a few times. This chain joins TRBV5-6 and TRBJ2-1, with no clear D. Trimming cost V 1 base and J 5 bases, with 4 bases left between them. Per germline, CDR1 SGHDT and CDR2 YYEEEE. This CDR3 region has 12 residues. The CDR3, as DNA: TGTGCCAGCAGCTTGTGGCACAATGAGCAGTTCTTC. It codes for CASSLWHNEQFF.

The V call is TRBV30, the J call TRBJ1-4, with unresolved D. The germline V gene encodes CDR1 GTSNPN and CDR2 SVGIG (reference sequence). The CDR3 contains 12 residues. Trimming took 2 bases from V and 5 from J, leaving 6 bases between them. The CDR3 DNA follows: TGTGCCTGGAGTCCGGGGAATGAAAAACTGTTTTTT. It codes for CAWSPGNEKLFF.

The chain recombines TRBV4-1 with TRBJ2-5, with 9 bases lining up with TRBD1. V gave up 1 base and J gave up 4 bases; unmatched junction bases: 10. The CDR3 consists of 17 residues. CDR1 and CDR2 from the germline V gene are MGHRA and YSYEKL. In DNA, the CDR3 is TGCGCCAGCAGCCAAGCCCAGGACAGGGGTGAACCAGAGACCCAGTACTTC. This codes for CASSQAQDRGEPETQYF.

CDR3 sequence: CSGLQETQYF. The CDR3 DNA is TGCAGCGGGTTACAAGAGACCCAGTACTTC. The rearrangement joins TRBV29-1 to TRBJ2-5; D not certain. V was cut by 7 bases and J by 2 bases, with 5 bases left in between. Germline CDR1 reads SQVTM; CDR2 reads ANQGSEA. This CDR3 comprises 10 residues.

The chain combines TRBV7-9 with TRBJ1-6, with 9 bases identical to TRBD1. In germline, CDR1 is SEHNR, CDR2 FQNEAQ (reference sequence). V gave up 6 bases and J gave up 8 bases; unmatched junction bases: 5. The CDR3 is 14 residues long. Here the CDR3 reads CASSSGTGHSPLHF. CDR3 in DNA: TGTGCCAGCAGTTCCGGGACAGGGCATTCACCCCTCCACTTT.